This TCR beta chain was captured in a study of OX40 agonist ivuxolimab in advanced cancers. For the study at large: Head and neck, renal cell, melanoma or hepatocellular carcinoma were the cancers that dose-escalation patients had. Cohort: around 86% men, mean age roughly 60, aged about 20 to 79.

On cycle 4 day 1 and cycle 7 day 1, as well as at baseline, blood was sampled. The table came from immunoSEQ multiplex PCR; TCRdb's copy has only in-frame clones and leaves some out. This table has about 24,000 clones, 77% appearing once. The CDR3 runs to 14 residues. Trimming cost V 2 bases and J 5 bases, with 12 bases left between them. Germline values: CDR1 MNHNS, CDR2 SASEGT. The TCR sequence derives from an adult with an advanced solid tumor such as melanoma, head and neck, liver or kidney cancer. Sequenced here: CD4+ or CD8+ T cells sorted from blood, sampled in a trial of the OX40 agonist ivuxolimab. V is TRBV6-1 and J is TRBJ1-2; no firm D call. Here the CDR3 reads CASSERGGGYGYTF. CDR3 coding DNA: TGTGCCAGCAGTGAACGCGGCGGAGGTTATGGCTACACCTTC.